This T cell receptor beta chain appears in the sequencing data of a study of identical twins listed by TCRdb under 2016. Describing the broader study: The study deep-sequenced TCR alpha and beta repertoires from monozygotic twins, unrelated adults of various ages and cord blood to test whether fetal clonotypes persist. To rule out contamination, the twin experiments were replicated at different times with different library preparation protocols. Overall study results and their limits: Invariant T cells such as MAIT and iNKT could partly confound zero-insertion analyses, though diverse VJ usage argued against this for most clonotypes. Recombination models systematically underestimated out-of-frame TCR alpha sharing in monozygotic twins but agreed with sharing between unrelated individuals. Because the same donors could not be followed over many years, the conclusions relied on cross-sectional statistical analysis. Fewer insertions were carried by abundant cord blood beta clonotypes, a similar but weaker trend appeared in young adult naive repertoires, and no such trend appeared in memory repertoires. Excess twin sharing in beta out-of-frame sequences was weaker because fewer shared sequences lowered the signal-to-noise ratio. Out-of-frame TCR alpha sequences shared between twins showed an excess of low generation-probability sequences compared with coincidental sharing between unrelated individuals.

The junction carries 4 bases between V and J, which are trimmed by 0 bases and 0 bases respectively. Including the terminal cysteine and phenylalanine, the CDR3 comprises 14 residues. The CDR3 DNA has 42 bases and is translated from base 1. CDR1 is given as SGHRS and CDR2 as YFSETQ, both from the germline V gene. The protocol used for the library was 5' RACE. The instrument was an Illumina HiSeq 2000. A universal primer binding site was added through template switching, and the final cDNA carried a unique molecular identifier so that TCR cDNA molecules could be counted accurately. Specific primers in the conserved constant-segment region were used to synthesize first-strand cDNA for the TCR alpha and beta chains. To control for contamination, each cDNA library was double barcoded with a SMART-Mk sample barcode plus Illumina barcodes. TruSeq adapter sequences, together with Illumina sample barcodes, were added in two successive PCR steps. The TCR alpha and beta cDNA libraries were sequenced on the Illumina HiSeq platform using custom primers. Regarding the original processing steps: Raw reads were processed with MiGEC to extract unique molecular identifiers, and MiXCR was used to determine CDR3 positions. Recombination models were inferred per individual with the repgenHMM and IGoR tools using an EM algorithm. Shared clonotype analysis was performed with the tcR package in R, normalizing sharing by the product of cloneset sizes. To study raw recombination without the effects of thymic and clonal selection, out-of-frame nonproductive sequences were analyzed. The public reads were reprocessed in TCRdb via fastp at Q25 and MiXCR, keeping in-frame beta chains. Records with the same CDR3 protein are collapsed into one entry carrying the most frequent genes and DNA. The V and J calls here are based on TCRdb, not the publication. The sample table shows a few hundred thousand distinct CDR3 sequences, and 20% to 25% are seen once. Roughly 2.8% of the sample is in the top ten clones.

In regard to this clonotype: Its recognized antigen is unknown. Base quality data are lacking; no much larger clone is found one base away.

All donors were healthy Caucasians. Three pairs of female monozygotic twins, all aged about 18 to 30 years, made up the twin cohort. Positive isolation kits from Invitrogen were used to isolate the CD4+ and CD8+ T cell populations. This same sample was also taken into another study, of T cells expressing NK-cell markers. The second study's authors report: In sorted CD3+CD56+NKG2C+, CD3+CD56+NKG2C- and CD3+CD56-NKG2C+ T-cell subsets from several donors, TCR beta-chain repertoires were profiled. Among the eight sequenced donors, seven were HCMV-seropositive and one was HCMV-seronegative. To restrict sorting to alphabetaTCR-expressing T cells, an anti-gammadeltaTCR antibody was added in several experiments. In several donors, the dominant CD3+CD56+NKG2C+ clonotypes ranked among the top 10 CD8+ clonotypes, making up 1.0-7.0% of CD8+ T cells. Those dominant clonotypes were again the most abundant among CD3+CD56-NKG2C+ cells in a few donors, at about 28.3-60.1%. It remained unclear whether the expanded NKG2C-expressing T cell clones were specific for HCMV antigens. Randomly selected healthy volunteers, three men and five women, were used as the eight sequenced donors. HCMV-specific IgG was detected in serum with a commercial ELISA kit to determine HCMV serostatus. Reads were demultiplexed and grouped by UMI with MIGEC, and clonotypes were assembled and quantified with MiTCR. To remove erroneous sequences, TCR cDNA sequences were retained only when supported by two or more reads. Downstream repertoire analysis used the tcR package, and clonotypes were matched across fractions by CDR3 nucleotide sequence plus V segment. Antigen specificity was annotated against VDJdb with VDJmatch, allowing one amino acid substitution in CDR3.

The TCR originated in a young woman in good health. This chain is built from TRBV5-1 and TRBJ2-4; no confident D gene assignment can be made. Sequencing used CD4+ T cells sorted from blood. CDR3 loop: CASSLDPAKNIQYF. The DNA sequence follows: TGCGCCAGCAGCTTGGACCCAGCCAAAAACATTCAGTACTTC.